These T cell receptor beta chains were read from a single sample in a study of blood T cell repertoires in COVID-19. TCRdb keeps only in-frame clones here, not all; method: immunoSEQ multiplex PCR. The sample contains roughly 330,000 clones, roughly 90% of which appear only once. Sequencing input: peripheral blood. The receptors were sampled from a man between 18 and 35 years old who had recovered from COVID-19. Both conserved end residues are part of each CDR3. Each record gives: CDR3 DNA, CDR3 protein, J gene, D gene, V gene, clone size. The D gene is left open where the match is weak. For some rows the clone size is stated as once, few or many, or as a class when expanded; others skip it.

DNA: TGTGCCACGGGGGGCCTGAACGACATCCACTACGAGCAGTACTTC; CDR3: CATGGLNDIHYEQYF; J: TRBJ2-7; D: -; V: TRBV2; size: -
DNA: TGTGCCATCAGGGGCAGTGCCTCCTACAATGAGCAGTTCTTC; CDR3: CAIRGSASYNEQFF; J: TRBJ2-1; D: -; V: TRBV10-3; size: -
DNA: TGCGCCAGCAAGGAGGGGAACACCGGGGAGCTGTTTTTT; CDR3: CASKEGNTGELFF; J: TRBJ2-2; D: -; V: TRBV4-1; size: few
DNA: TGTGCCAGCTCACCACGAGGGTCCGTGGGGACTGAAGCTTTCTTT; CDR3: CASSPRGSVGTEAFF; J: TRBJ1-1; D: -; V: TRBV18; size: -
DNA: TGCGCCAGCAGCCAAGCCGACAGGGTTCATGGCTACACCTTC; CDR3: CASSQADRVHGYTF; J: TRBJ1-2; D: TRBD1; V: TRBV4-1; size: -
DNA: TGTGCCAGCAGCGCAGGACATTCCTACGAGCAGTACTTC; CDR3: CASSAGHSYEQYF; J: TRBJ2-7; D: -; V: TRBV9; size: -
DNA: TGTGCCAGCAGCCGTGGGACTAGCGGGTCCCAAGAGACCCAGTACTTC; CDR3: CASSRGTSGSQETQYF; J: TRBJ2-5; D: TRBD2; V: TRBV5-4; size: -
DNA: TGTGCCAGCTCACCGACAGGGCGACCTCCCTACGAGCAGTACTTC; CDR3: CASSPTGRPPYEQYF; J: TRBJ2-7; D: TRBD1; V: TRBV18; size: -
DNA: TGTGCCAGCAGCTTAGTTAGGAGAGATGGGAGAGAGACCCAGTACTTC; CDR3: CASSLVRRDGRETQYF; J: TRBJ2-5; D: -; V: TRBV11-2; size: -
DNA: TGTGCCAGCAGTTTATACCAGACCGGGGAGCTGTTTTTT; CDR3: CASSLYQTGELFF; J: TRBJ2-2; D: -; V: TRBV28; size: -
DNA: TGTGCCAGCAGTTATCAGGTAGCGGGATGGAACGAGCAGTACTTC; CDR3: CASSYQVAGWNEQYF; J: TRBJ2-7; D: TRBD2; V: TRBV6-5; size: -
DNA: TGTGCCAGCAGTCGACAGGGGGTACGCTCACCCCTCCACTTT; CDR3: CASSRQGVRSPLHF; J: TRBJ1-6; D: TRBD1; V: TRBV3-1/TRBV3-2; size: once
DNA: TGTGCCAGCAGTCCCATGGGGGGGTACGAGCAGTACTTC; CDR3: CASSPMGGYEQYF; J: TRBJ2-7; D: TRBD2; V: TRBV27; size: -
DNA: TGTGCCAGCAGTGAAGCGCACTCCACAGGGTACATATCCTACGAGCAGTACTTC; CDR3: CASSEAHSTGYISYEQYF; J: TRBJ2-7; D: -; V: TRBV6-1; size: -
DNA: TGTGCCAGCAGCTCTCCCTCGGGACACTCACCGTACGAGCAGTACTTC; CDR3: CASSSPSGHSPYEQYF; J: TRBJ2-7; D: -; V: TRBV7-9; size: many
DNA: TGTGCCAGCACCAGGACAGGGGCCGGCTACACCTTC; CDR3: CASTRTGAGYTF; J: TRBJ1-2; D: TRBD1; V: TRBV6-5; size: -
DNA: TGTGCCAGCAGCCAAGGAGGCCGCTTCACAGGGGGTGGCTCTGGGGCCAACGTCCTGACTTTC; CDR3: CASSQGGRFTGGGSGANVLTF; J: TRBJ2-6; D: TRBD1; V: TRBV3-1/TRBV3-2; size: -
DNA: TGCAGTGCTAGTAGGCAGGGGCTAGAGACCCAGTACTTC; CDR3: CSASRQGLETQYF; J: TRBJ2-5; D: -; V: TRBV20-1; size: few
DNA: TGTGCCTCGGGGGGCGCGAATCGAGTGGGAGCTTTCTTT; CDR3: CASGGANRVGAFF; J: TRBJ1-1; D: -; V: TRBV25-1; size: -
DNA: TGTGCTAGTGGCCCACAGGGTTGGCTCACTGAAGCTTTCTTT; CDR3: CASGPQGWLTEAFF; J: TRBJ1-1; D: -; V: TRBV12-5; size: -
DNA: TGCGCCAGCAGCCGGGACAGGGGGCGCGAAAAACTGTTTTTT; CDR3: CASSRDRGREKLFF; J: TRBJ1-4; D: TRBD1; V: TRBV4-1; size: -
DNA: TGTGCCAGCAGCCCTCAGATATCGAACACTGAAGCTTTCTTT; CDR3: CASSPQISNTEAFF; J: TRBJ1-1; D: -; V: TRBV7-9; size: -
DNA: TGTGCCAGTAGTGCTCCCCAGGGGGATGGCAATCAGCCCCAGCATTTT; CDR3: CASSAPQGDGNQPQHF; J: TRBJ1-5; D: TRBD1; V: TRBV19; size: once
DNA: TGTGCCAGCAGCCCAGGAAGGGGCTATGGCTACACCTTC; CDR3: CASSPGRGYGYTF; J: TRBJ1-2; D: -; V: TRBV11-1; size: -
DNA: TGTGCCAATAGTATTAGCCCCTCTACAGGTTATGGCTACACCTTC; CDR3: CANSISPSTGYGYTF; J: TRBJ1-2; D: -; V: TRBV19; size: once
DNA: TGTGCTAGTGGTTTGGCCATTGACACTAGCGGGGCCTACAATGAGCAGTTCTTC; CDR3: CASGLAIDTSGAYNEQFF; J: TRBJ2-1; D: TRBD2; V: TRBV12-5; size: once
DNA: TGTGCCAGCAGCTTAGGGACAGGTGCTAACTATGGCTACACCTTC; CDR3: CASSLGTGANYGYTF; J: TRBJ1-2; D: -; V: TRBV13; size: -
DNA: TGTGCCAGTGGGGACAGGGAACGTTCACCCCTCCACTTT; CDR3: CASGDRERSPLHF; J: TRBJ1-6; D: TRBD1; V: TRBV19; size: -
DNA: TGCGCCAGCAGTGAGTCCGGACTAGCTGAGACCCAGTACTTC; CDR3: CASSESGLAETQYF; J: TRBJ2-5; D: TRBD2; V: TRBV10-1; size: few
DNA: TGTGCCAGCAGTTACGGGCAGGGTTTCTACAATGAGCAGTTCTTC; CDR3: CASSYGQGFYNEQFF; J: TRBJ2-1; D: -; V: TRBV6-6; size: -
DNA: TGTGCCAGCAGTTTTGGGGGGGAAGGACCCCAGCATTTT; CDR3: CASSFGGEGPQHF; J: TRBJ1-5; D: -; V: TRBV6-5; size: once
DNA: TGTGCCAGCAGTGGGATTAGGACAGGGGCTCCCCAAGAGACCCAGTACTTC; CDR3: CASSGIRTGAPQETQYF; J: TRBJ2-5; D: TRBD1; V: TRBV2; size: -
DNA: TGTGCCAGCAGCCCCCCCGGGCAGCGGGAGGTCCCGTTCTTC; CDR3: CASSPPGQREVPFF; J: TRBJ2-1; D: TRBD2; V: TRBV3-1/TRBV3-2; size: -
DNA: TGTGCCAGCAGCATCGGGACAGGTGGAGGCCAAGAGACCCAGTACTTC; CDR3: CASSIGTGGGQETQYF; J: TRBJ2-5; D: TRBD1; V: TRBV9; size: -
DNA: TGTGCCAGCAGCGTATGGGGGACTAGCGGAGACTACAATGAGCAGTTCTTC; CDR3: CASSVWGTSGDYNEQFF; J: TRBJ2-1; D: TRBD2; V: TRBV2; size: -
DNA: TGCGCCAGCAGCCCCGGGACTAGCGGGGGGACTGAGCAGTTCTTC; CDR3: CASSPGTSGGTEQFF; J: TRBJ2-1; D: TRBD2; V: TRBV5-1; size: few
DNA: TGTGCCAGTAGTGTGCCAGGGATCTCCTACGAGCAGTACTTC; CDR3: CASSVPGISYEQYF; J: TRBJ2-7; D: -; V: TRBV19; size: -